These 7 T cell receptor beta chains came from one sample sequenced in a study of blood T cells in healthy people across ages. Primed by a sample-barcoded 5' primer and a J-beta primer mix, a second PCR proceeded for roughly 6 to 12 cycles. TCRdb independently ran MiXCR on the 5' RACE reads; one entry per CDR3 protein. The sample contains roughly 1.9 million distinct CDR3 sequences, about 39% of which appear only once. The sequenced sample was blood. These receptors originate from a human donor in good health.

V usage is TRBV11-2 and J usage is TRBJ2-1; 8 bases line up with TRBD1. The V segment lost 5 bases and the J segment 7 bases; nucleotides outside the gene matches: 10. CDR3 length: 15 amino acids. The V gene's germline CDR1 is SGHAT and CDR2 FQNNGV. The CDR3 DNA is TGTGCCAGCAGCCAGATCAGGGGGCGTTCTAATGAGCAGTTCTTC. It is translated as CASSQIRGRSNEQFF.

Only a few counts were recorded for this clonotype. The chain links TRBV5-1 to TRBJ2-3; possible D gene TRBD1, 6 bases. Germline V gene sequence: CDR1 SGHRS, CDR2 YFSETQ. Trimming cost V 4 bases and J 0 bases, with 18 bases left between them. CDR3 length: 17 residues. This CDR3 reads CASSGKKGVLSTDTQYF. Here the CDR3 DNA reads TGCGCCAGCAGCGGCAAAAAGGGGGTTTTGAGCACAGATACGCAGTATTTT.

This clonotype was observed a single time. V gene TRBV29-1 combines with J gene TRBJ2-3; D is possibly TRBD2 (6 bases). The CDR3 consists of 14 residues. V lost 4 bases and J 3 bases, leaving 14 bases between the germline ends. Germline assignment: CDR1 SQVTM and CDR2 ANQGSEA. The CDR3 DNA is TGCAGCGTTGGGTCGCCTGGAGGGACAGATACGCAGTATTTT. Translating it yields CSVGSPGGTDTQYF.

V usage is TRBV9 and J usage is TRBJ1-5; the match to TRBD1 covers 8 bases. CDR3 length equals 14 residues. With 4 bases clipped from V and 6 bases from J, the junction kept 6 bases outside the gene matches. CDR1 is SGDLS, CDR2 YYNGEE, per germline. The CDR3 region is CASSSTGGAQPQHF. CDR3 DNA sequence: TGTGCCAGCAGCTCCACAGGGGGGGCTCAGCCCCAGCATTTT.

The rearrangement links TRBV7-8 to TRBJ2-4; no clear D gene. The CDR3 is made up of 16 amino acids. Looked up from germline, CDR1 is SGHVS and CDR2 is FQNEAQ. Trimming cost V 0 bases and J 6 bases, with 15 bases left between them. The CDR3 DNA sequence: TGTGCCAGCAGCTTAGCTGGGTGGCAGCCAGCAAACATTCAGTACTTC. As protein: CASSLAGWQPANIQYF.

This chain connects TRBV11-2 to TRBJ2-7; no firm D call. The CDR3 is 14 residues long. Germline V gene lookup returns CDR1 SGHAT and CDR2 FQNNGV. Trimming stripped 1 base from V and 0 bases from J, with 7 bases between. For the CDR3, the DNA is TGTGCCAGCAGCTTAGTAAGTGTCTCCTACGAGCAGTACTTC. Translating it yields CASSLVSVSYEQYF.

V is TRBV4-1 and J is TRBJ2-3; the D gene is possibly TRBD2 (5 bases). Between the trimmed V and J ends, which lost 4 bases and 6 bases, there was a span of 17 bases. This CDR3 is built from 15 residues. The germline CDR1 and CDR2 sequences are MGHRA and YSYEKL. The CDR3 DNA is TGCGCCAGCAGCCTGTCCGGGGATTTTCTTGATACGCAGTATTTT. Translated: CASSLSGDFLDTQYF.